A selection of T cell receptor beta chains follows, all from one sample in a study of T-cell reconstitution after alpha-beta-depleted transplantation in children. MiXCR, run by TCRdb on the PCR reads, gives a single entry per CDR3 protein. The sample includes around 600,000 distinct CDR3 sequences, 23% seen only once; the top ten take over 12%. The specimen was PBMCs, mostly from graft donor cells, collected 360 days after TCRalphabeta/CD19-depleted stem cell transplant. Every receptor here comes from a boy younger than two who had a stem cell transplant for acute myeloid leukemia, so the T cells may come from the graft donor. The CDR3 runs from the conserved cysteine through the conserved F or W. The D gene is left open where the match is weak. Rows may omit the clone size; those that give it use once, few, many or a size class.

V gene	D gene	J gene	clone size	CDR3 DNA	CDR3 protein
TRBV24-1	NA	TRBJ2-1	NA	TGTGCCACCAGTGCCTGGGGAGTTGGGGGCAATGAGCAGTTCTTC	CATSAWGVGGNEQFF
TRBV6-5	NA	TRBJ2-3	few	TGTGCCAGCAGTTACCTCGCCGCCCACACAGATACGCAGTATTTT	CASSYLAAHTDTQYF
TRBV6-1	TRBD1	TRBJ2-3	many	TGTGCCAGCAGAGGCCGGACAGGGTCAGATACGCAGTATTTT	CASRGRTGSDTQYF
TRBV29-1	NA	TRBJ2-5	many	TGCAGCGTCCACCGGGGGAAAGAGACCCAGTACTTC	CSVHRGKETQYF
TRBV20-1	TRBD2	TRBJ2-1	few	TGCAGTGCTAGAAATCTAGCGGGACTCACAAATTACAATGAGCAGTTCTTC	CSARNLAGLTNYNEQFF
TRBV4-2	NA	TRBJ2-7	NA	TGTGCCAGCAGCCAAGATCGTAGCAGGGGGCAGTACTTC	CASSQDRSRGQYF
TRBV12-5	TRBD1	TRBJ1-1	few	TGTGCTAGTGGTTTGGTTTCGGCCGCCGAGACAGGGGTTATGAACACTGAAGCTTTCTTT	CASGLVSAAETGVMNTEAFF
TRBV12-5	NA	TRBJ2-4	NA	TGTGCTAGTGGTCCCCTGGACCCTCGGGCCAAAAACATTCAGTACTTC	CASGPLDPRAKNIQYF
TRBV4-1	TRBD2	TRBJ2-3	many	TGCGCCAGCAGCTACCGACTCGGGAGGGCAGATACGCAGTATTTT	CASSYRLGRADTQYF
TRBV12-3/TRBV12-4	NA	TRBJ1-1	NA	TGTGCCAGCAGTTTAGGGATAATGAACACTGAAGCTTTCTTT	CASSLGIMNTEAFF
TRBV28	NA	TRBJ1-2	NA	TGTGCCAACATGGGGGCCCGAGGCTACACCTTC	CANMGARGYTF
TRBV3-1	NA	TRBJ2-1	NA	TGTGCCAGCAGCCAAGCAGCCGGGAGCCGAAATGAGCAGTTCTTC	CASSQAAGSRNEQFF
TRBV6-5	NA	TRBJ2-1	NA	TGTGCCAGCAGTTACGTCTGGGGCTGGGATCAAAGCAATGAGCAGTTCTTC	CASSYVWGWDQSNEQFF
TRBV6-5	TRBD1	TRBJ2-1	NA	TGTGCCAGCAGCTATACAGGGGGCCTATCCTACAATGAGCAGTTCTTC	CASSYTGGLSYNEQFF
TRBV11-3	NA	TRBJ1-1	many	TGTGCCAGCAGCTTATCTCTAACGGATTCGAACACTGAAGCTTTCTTT	CASSLSLTDSNTEAFF
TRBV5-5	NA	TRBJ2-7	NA	TGTGCCAGCAGCTTAGGAGGGATCACCTACGAGCAGTACTTC	CASSLGGITYEQYF
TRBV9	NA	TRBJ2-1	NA	TGTGCCAGCAGCCCTCAAAAGGATGTAGATGAGCAGTTCTTC	CASSPQKDVDEQFF
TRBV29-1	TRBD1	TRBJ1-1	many	TGCCTGGACAGGGGGTATGGGAACACTGAAGCTTTCTTT	CLDRGYGNTEAFF
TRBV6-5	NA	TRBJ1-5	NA	TGTGCCAGCAGCTACGATGGTTTGGGTACGCCCCAGCATTTT	CASSYDGLGTPQHF
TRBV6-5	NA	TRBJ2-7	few	TGTGCCAGCAGTTACAATATGGCAAACTACGAGCAGTACTTC	CASSYNMANYEQYF
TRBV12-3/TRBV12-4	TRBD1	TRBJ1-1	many	TGTGCCAGCAACCACAGGGGGCTGAACACTGAAGCTTTCTTT	CASNHRGLNTEAFF
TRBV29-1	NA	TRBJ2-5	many	TGCAGCGTTGAATACCGTCAGGAGACCCAGTACTTC	CSVEYRQETQYF
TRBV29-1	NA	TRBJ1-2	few	TGCAGCGTTGAAAAGAGTAGGCAGCTCCCCACACTGGGGGGCTACACCTTC	CSVEKSRQLPTLGGYTF
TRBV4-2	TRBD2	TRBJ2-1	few	TGTGCCAGCAGCGGATACGACTGGAGAAGCGGGGTCCGCGGGACCTACAATGAGCAGTTCTTC	CASSGYDWRSGVRGTYNEQFF
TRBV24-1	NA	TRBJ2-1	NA	TGTGCCACCAGAGGGGCACATGAGCAGTTCTTC	CATRGAHEQFF
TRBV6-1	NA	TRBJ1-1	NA	TGTGCCATCTCAAGGGGGACGAACACTGAAGCTTTCTTT	CAISRGTNTEAFF
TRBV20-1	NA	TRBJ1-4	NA	TGCAGTGCTAGAGATGGCGAGCGGAGGTCGGGGAATGAAAAACTGTTTTTT	CSARDGERRSGNEKLFF
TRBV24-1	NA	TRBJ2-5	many	TGTGCCACCAGTGACCACAAAGAGACCCAGTACTTC	CATSDHKETQYF
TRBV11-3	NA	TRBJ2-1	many	TGTGCCAGCAGCTTAGATAGGGCCGGCAATGAGCAGTTCTTC	CASSLDRAGNEQFF
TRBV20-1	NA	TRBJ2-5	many	TGCAGTCTTGACGTCGGAGGGAATCGGCTGGAGACCCAGTACTTC	CSLDVGGNRLETQYF
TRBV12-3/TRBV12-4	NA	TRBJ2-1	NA	TGTGCCAGCAGTTTAATTGGCGGGATGAGTGAGCAGTTCTTC	CASSLIGGMSEQFF
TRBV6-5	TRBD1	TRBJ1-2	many	TGTGCCAGCAGTTCATACAGGGGCTCAAATTATGGCTACACCTTC	CASSSYRGSNYGYTF
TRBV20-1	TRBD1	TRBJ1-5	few	TGCAGTGCTAGAGATGGGACAGGACAAACCTATAGCAATCAGCCCCAGCATTTT	CSARDGTGQTYSNQPQHF
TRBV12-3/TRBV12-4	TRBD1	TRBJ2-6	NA	TGTGCCAGCAGTTTAGCGGGGGCAGGGGGCCCTGGGGCCAACGTCCTGACTTTC	CASSLAGAGGPGANVLTF
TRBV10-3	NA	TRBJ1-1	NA	TGTGCCATCAGTGAAGGAGGGGCGGGCGTCGCTGAAGCTTTCTTT	CAISEGGAGVAEAFF
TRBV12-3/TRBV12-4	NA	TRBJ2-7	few	TGTGCCTGCTCTCCGGGGACCTACGAGCAGTACTTC	CACSPGTYEQYF
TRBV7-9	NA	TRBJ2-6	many	TGTGCCAGCAGCTCGCTCGAGAGATCAGGGGCCAACGTCCTGACTTTC	CASSSLERSGANVLTF
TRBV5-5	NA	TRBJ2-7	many	TGTGCCAGCACTTCACCGGGAACCGTGTCCTACGAGCAGTACTTC	CASTSPGTVSYEQYF
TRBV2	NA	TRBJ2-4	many	TGTGCCAGCAGTCCCCGACCACTAGCCAAAAACATTCAGTACTTC	CASSPRPLAKNIQYF
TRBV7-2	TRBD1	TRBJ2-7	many	TGTGCCAGCAGCTTAGGAAACAGGGGCTTCTCCTACGAGCAGTACTTC	CASSLGNRGFSYEQYF
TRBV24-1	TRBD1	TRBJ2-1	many	TGTGCCACCAGTTCGACAGGGATTAAAAACAATGAGCAGTTCTTC	CATSSTGIKNNEQFF
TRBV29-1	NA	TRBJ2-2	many	TGCAGCGTTGAGGGTCGGCAGGCCGGGGAGCTGTTTTTT	CSVEGRQAGELFF
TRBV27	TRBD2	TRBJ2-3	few	TGTGCCAGCAGTTGGACTAGCGGGGGTGCTAGCACAGATACGCAGTATTTT	CASSWTSGGASTDTQYF
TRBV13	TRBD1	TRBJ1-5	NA	TGTGCCAGCAGCCCGACCCGGGACAGGGTGGGGTCTTATCAGCCCCAGCATTTT	CASSPTRDRVGSYQPQHF
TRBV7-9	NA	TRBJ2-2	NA	TGTGCCAGCAGCTTACGGCCCGGCGGGGAGCTGTTTTTT	CASSLRPGGELFF
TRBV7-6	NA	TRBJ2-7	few	TGTGCCAGCAGCTTAGGAGACATCCCCTACGAGCAGTACTTC	CASSLGDIPYEQYF
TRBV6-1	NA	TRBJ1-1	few	TGTGCCAGCAGTGCCTCAGAGGCGGGGGAACCTGAAGCTTTCTTT	CASSASEAGEPEAFF
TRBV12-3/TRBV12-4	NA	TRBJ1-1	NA	TGTGCCAGCAGTCCTGACGACCCGGTCACTGAAGCTTTCTTT	CASSPDDPVTEAFF
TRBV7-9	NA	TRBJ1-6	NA	TGTGCCAGCAGCTTAGGGGGGAGGGAATCACCCCTCCACTTT	CASSLGGRESPLHF
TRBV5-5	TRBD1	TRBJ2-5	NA	TGTGCCAGCAGCCCTGACAGGGTCCAAGAGACCCAGTACTTC	CASSPDRVQETQYF
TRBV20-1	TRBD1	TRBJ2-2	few	TGCAGTGCCCGACAGGGAAAACGACTAACCGGGGAGCTGTTTTTT	CSARQGKRLTGELFF
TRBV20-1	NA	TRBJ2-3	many	TGCAGTGCTAGAGAACTTAGCAGCACAGATACGCAGTATTTT	CSARELSSTDTQYF
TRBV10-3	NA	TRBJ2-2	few	TGTGCCATCAGTGAGTATGTAACAGACAACACCGGGGAGCTGTTTTTT	CAISEYVTDNTGELFF
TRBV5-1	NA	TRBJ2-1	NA	TGCGCCAGCAGAGGTCAGCCGGATAAAGGGCAGTTCTTC	CASRGQPDKGQFF
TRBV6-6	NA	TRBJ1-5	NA	TGTGCCAGCAGTTACCTCACCAATCAGCCCCAGCATTTT	CASSYLTNQPQHF
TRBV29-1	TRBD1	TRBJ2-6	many	TGCAGCGTTGTCAGGACAGGGGTCTCTGGGGCCAACGTCCTGACTTTC	CSVVRTGVSGANVLTF
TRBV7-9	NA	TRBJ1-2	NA	TGTGCCAGCAGCACTAGACAGTTGGGGAACTATGGCTACACCTTC	CASSTRQLGNYGYTF
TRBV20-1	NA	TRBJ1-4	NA	TGCAGTGCTAGAGTATCGGCAGCTGAAAAACTGTTTTTT	CSARVSAAEKLFF
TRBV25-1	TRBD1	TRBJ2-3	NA	TGTGCCACTCGACAGGGGTTTGGCACAGATACGCAGTATTTT	CATRQGFGTDTQYF